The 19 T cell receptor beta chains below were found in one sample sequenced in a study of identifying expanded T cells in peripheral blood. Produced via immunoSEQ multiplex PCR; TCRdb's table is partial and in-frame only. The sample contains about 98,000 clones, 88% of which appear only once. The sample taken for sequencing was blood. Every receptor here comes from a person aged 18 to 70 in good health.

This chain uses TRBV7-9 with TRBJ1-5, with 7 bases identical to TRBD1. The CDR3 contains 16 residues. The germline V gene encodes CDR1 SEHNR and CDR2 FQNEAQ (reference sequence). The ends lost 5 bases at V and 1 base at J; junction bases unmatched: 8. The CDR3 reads CASSPGGGLSNQPQHF. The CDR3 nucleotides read TGTGCCAGCAGCCCGGGAGGGGGCTTGAGCAATCAGCCCCAGCATTTT.

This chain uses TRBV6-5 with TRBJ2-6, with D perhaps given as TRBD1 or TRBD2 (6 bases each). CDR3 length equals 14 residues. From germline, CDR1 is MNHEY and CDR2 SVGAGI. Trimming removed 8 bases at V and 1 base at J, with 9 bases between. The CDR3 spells CASGGTSGANVLTF. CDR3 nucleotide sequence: TGTGCCAGCGGGGGGACATCTGGGGCCAACGTCCTGACTTTC.

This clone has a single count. DNA of the CDR3: TGTGCCAGCAGTGACGCCTCGACAGGGGGGTTTACTGAAGCTTTCTTT. Translation gives CASSDASTGGFTEAFF. V usage is TRBV6-1 and J usage is TRBJ1-1; TRBD1 matches at 9 bases. CDR1 and CDR2 from the germline V gene are MNHNS and SASEGT. The CDR3 consists of 16 residues. J gave up 5 bases and V 3 bases, and 10 bases lay outside the gene matches.

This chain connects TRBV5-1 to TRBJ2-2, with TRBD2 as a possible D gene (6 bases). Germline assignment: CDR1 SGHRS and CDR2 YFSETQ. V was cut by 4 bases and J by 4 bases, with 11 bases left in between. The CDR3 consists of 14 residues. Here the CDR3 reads CASSPGSGTGELFF. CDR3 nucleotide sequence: TGCGCCAGCAGCCCCGGGAGCGGCACCGGGGAGCTGTTTTTT.

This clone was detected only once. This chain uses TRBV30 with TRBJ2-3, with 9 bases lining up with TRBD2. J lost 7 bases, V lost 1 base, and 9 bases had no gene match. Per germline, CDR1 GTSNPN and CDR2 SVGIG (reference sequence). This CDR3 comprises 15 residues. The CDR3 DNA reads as TGTGCCTGGAGTGGGGCTAGCGGGGTTTTGAATACGCAGTATTTT. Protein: CAWSGASGVLNTQYF.

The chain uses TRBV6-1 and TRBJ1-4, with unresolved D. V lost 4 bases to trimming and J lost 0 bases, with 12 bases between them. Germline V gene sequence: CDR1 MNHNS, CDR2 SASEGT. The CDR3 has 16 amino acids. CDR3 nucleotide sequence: TGTGCCAGCAGTGGTCGAAAGGGTTCAACTAATGAAAAACTGTTTTTT. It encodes CASSGRKGSTNEKLFF.

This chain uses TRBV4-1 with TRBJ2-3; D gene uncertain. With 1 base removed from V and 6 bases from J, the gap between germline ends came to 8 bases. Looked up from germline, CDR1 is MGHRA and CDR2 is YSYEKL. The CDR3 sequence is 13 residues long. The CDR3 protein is CASSQGGEDTQYF. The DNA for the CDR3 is TGCGCCAGCAGCCAAGGCGGCGAGGATACGCAGTATTTT.

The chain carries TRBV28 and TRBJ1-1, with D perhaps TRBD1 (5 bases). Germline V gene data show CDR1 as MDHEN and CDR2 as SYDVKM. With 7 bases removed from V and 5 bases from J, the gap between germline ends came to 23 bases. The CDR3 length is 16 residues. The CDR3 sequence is CASTLLQGSVRTEAFF. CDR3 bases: TGTGCCAGCACCCTCCTCCAGGGATCGGTGAGGACTGAAGCTTTCTTT.

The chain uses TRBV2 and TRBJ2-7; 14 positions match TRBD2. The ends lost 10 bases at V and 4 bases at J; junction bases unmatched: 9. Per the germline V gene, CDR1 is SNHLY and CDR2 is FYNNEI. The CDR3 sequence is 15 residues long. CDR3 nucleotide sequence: TGTGCCATAATACCGGGACTAGCGGGAGTGTACGAGCAGTACTTC. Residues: CAIIPGLAGVYEQYF.

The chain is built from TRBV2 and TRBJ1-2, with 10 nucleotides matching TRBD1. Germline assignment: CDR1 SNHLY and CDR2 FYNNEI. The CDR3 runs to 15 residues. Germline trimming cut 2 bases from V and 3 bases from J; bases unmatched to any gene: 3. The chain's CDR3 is CASSERGQGHYGYTF. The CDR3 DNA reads TGTGCCAGCAGTGAAAGGGGACAGGGGCACTATGGCTACACCTTC. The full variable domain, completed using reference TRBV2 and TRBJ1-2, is EPEVTQTPSHQVTQMGQEVILRCVPISNHLYFYWYRQILGQKVEFLVSFYNNEISEKSEIFDDQFSVERPDGSNFTLKIRSTKLEDSAMYFCASSERGQGHYGYTFGSGTRLTVV.

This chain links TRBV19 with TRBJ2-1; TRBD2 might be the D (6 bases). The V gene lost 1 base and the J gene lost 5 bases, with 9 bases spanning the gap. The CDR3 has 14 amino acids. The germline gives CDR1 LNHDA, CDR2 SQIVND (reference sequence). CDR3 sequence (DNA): TGTGCCAGTAGTATAGGCGGGGAAAACAATGAGCAGTTCTTC. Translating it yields CASSIGGENNEQFF.

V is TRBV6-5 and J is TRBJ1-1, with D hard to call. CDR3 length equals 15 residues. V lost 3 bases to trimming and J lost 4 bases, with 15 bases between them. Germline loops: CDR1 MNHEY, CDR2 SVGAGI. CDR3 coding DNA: TGTGCCAGCAGTTATTCCCAGGTCTCTGGCACTGAAGCTTTCTTT. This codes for CASSYSQVSGTEAFF.

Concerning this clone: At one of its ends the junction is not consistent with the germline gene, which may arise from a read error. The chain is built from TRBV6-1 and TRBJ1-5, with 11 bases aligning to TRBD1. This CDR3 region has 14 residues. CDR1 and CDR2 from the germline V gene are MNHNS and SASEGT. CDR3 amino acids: CASSEGTGGQPQHF. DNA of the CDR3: TGTGCCAGCAGCGAAGGGACAGGGGGTCAGCCCCAGCATTTT.

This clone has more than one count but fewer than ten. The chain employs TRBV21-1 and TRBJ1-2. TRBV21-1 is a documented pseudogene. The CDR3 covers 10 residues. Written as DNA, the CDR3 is TGTGCCAGCAGCAAGGATGGCTACACCTTC. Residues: CASSKDGYTF.

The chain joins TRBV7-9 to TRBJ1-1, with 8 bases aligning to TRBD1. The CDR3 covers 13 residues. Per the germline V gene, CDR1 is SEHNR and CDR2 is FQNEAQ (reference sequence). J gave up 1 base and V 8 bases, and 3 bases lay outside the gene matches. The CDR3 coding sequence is TGTGCCAGCCGCGGGACAGGGAACACTGAAGCTTTCTTT. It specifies CASRGTGNTEAFF. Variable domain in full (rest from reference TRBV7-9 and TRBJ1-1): DTGVSQNPRHKITKRGQNVTFRCDPISEHNRLYWYRQTLGQGPEFLTYFQNEAQLEKSRLLSDRFSAERPKGSFSTLEIQRTEQGDSAMYLCASRGTGNTEAFFGQGTRLTVV.

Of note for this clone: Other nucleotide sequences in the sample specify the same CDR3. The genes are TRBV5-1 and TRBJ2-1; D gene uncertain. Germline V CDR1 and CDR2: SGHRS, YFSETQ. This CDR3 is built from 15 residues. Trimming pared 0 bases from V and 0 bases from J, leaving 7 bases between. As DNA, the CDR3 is TGCGCCAGCAGCTTGGGTGGGTCCTCCTACAATGAGCAGTTCTTC. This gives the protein CASSLGGSSYNEQFF.

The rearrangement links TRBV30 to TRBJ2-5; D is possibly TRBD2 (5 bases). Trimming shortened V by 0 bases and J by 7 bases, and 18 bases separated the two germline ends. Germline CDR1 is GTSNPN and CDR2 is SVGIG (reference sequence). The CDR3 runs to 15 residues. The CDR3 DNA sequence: TGTGCCTGGAGTGTAGAGGGTGACTCCCGCTGGACCCAGTACTTC. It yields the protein CAWSVEGDSRWTQYF.

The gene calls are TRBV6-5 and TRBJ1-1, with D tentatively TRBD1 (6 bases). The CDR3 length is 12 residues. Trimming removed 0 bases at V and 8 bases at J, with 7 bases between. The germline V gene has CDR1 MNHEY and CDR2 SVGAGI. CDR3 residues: CASSYSQGEAFF. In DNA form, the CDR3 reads TGTGCCAGCAGTTACTCTCAGGGGGAAGCTTTCTTT.

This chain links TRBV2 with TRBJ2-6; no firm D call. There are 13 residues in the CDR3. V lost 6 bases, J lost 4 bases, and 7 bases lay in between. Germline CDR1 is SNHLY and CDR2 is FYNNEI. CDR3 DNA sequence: TGTGCCAGCAGCGCCGGGGGGGCCAACGTCCTGACTTTC. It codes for CASSAGGANVLTF.